A selection of T cell receptor beta chains follows, all from one sample in a study of shared clonotypes between healthy human individuals. Sequenced by immunoSEQ multiplex PCR; TCRdb stores in-frame clones only, minus some. The table includes about 870,000 clones, 80% to 95% detected once. Sequencing input: naive CD8+ T cells sorted from blood. The receptor source for this set is a man aged 25-45 years in good health. The CDR3 runs from the conserved cysteine through the conserved F or W. The D gene is left open where the match is weak. Rows may omit the clone size; those that give it use once, few, many or a size class.

clone_size	v_call	j_call	d_call	cdr3_nt	cdr3_aa
.	TRBV13	TRBJ2-3	.	TGTGCCAGCAGCTTAGTTAGCCGGGGAAGGGTTGCAGATACGCAGTATTTT	CASSLVSRGRVADTQYF
once	TRBV7-9	TRBJ1-3	.	TGTGCCAGCGTCTTAGGTTCTGGAAACACCATATATTTT	CASVLGSGNTIYF
few	TRBV7-3	TRBJ2-3	.	TGTGCCAGCAGCCCACACCCCACAGATACGCAGTATTTT	CASSPHPTDTQYF
.	TRBV30	TRBJ1-5	.	TGTGCCTGGAGTAGACAACAGATGCCTCAGCCCCAGCATTTT	CAWSRQQMPQPQHF
.	TRBV27	TRBJ2-1	TRBD2	TGTGCCAGCAGTGTATTGGGACTAGCGACTAGCGATGAGCAGTTCTTC	CASSVLGLATSDEQFF
.	TRBV14	TRBJ1-1	.	TGTGCCAGCAGCCAAGAAGTCGGTAGAGCGAACACTGAAGCTTTCTTT	CASSQEVGRANTEAFF
.	TRBV7-9	TRBJ2-1	TRBD2	TGTGCCAGCAGCTTACCGCTCGACCTTTTAGCGGGACGAAGGAATGAGCAGTTCTTC	CASSLPLDLLAGRRNEQFF
.	TRBV5-1	TRBJ2-2	.	TGCGCCAGCAGCACCCACGCGGCCGGGGAGCTGTTTTTT	CASSTHAAGELFF
.	TRBV7-9	TRBJ2-1	.	TGTGCCAGCAGCTCCTCGGGACGAACATACAATGAGCAGTTCTTC	CASSSSGRTYNEQFF
.	TRBV13	TRBJ2-1	.	TGTGCCAGCAGCTCCCCCGGGGCAGGGTACAATGAGCAGTTCTTC	CASSSPGAGYNEQFF
.	TRBV5-4	TRBJ1-2	TRBD1	TGTGCCAGCAGCTTGCTAAATGACAGGGGGCTCGACTACACCTTC	CASSLLNDRGLDYTF
.	TRBV19	TRBJ1-1	.	TGTGCCAGTAGTATAGCCCCGACAGGCACTGAAGCTTTCTTT	CASSIAPTGTEAFF
.	TRBV10-3	TRBJ2-3	.	TGTGCCATCAGTGATAACCTGATTAGCGGATTATACCCAGATACGCAGTATTTT	CAISDNLISGLYPDTQYF
.	TRBV7-8	TRBJ1-4	.	TGTGCCAGCAGCTATCCCCTTTCAAGGACTAATGAAAAACTGTTTTTT	CASSYPLSRTNEKLFF
.	TRBV4-1	TRBJ2-1	TRBD2	TGCGCCAGCAGCCGAGCCGGACTAGCGGATTACAATGAGCAGTTCTTC	CASSRAGLADYNEQFF
.	TRBV7-9	TRBJ1-1	TRBD1	TGTGCCAGCAGCTCACTAACTACAGGGGTTAACACTGAAGCTTTCTTT	CASSSLTTGVNTEAFF
.	TRBV15	TRBJ2-4	.	TGTGCCACCAGCAGAGAGGGGGGGCGATCGGAACGGAACATTCAGTACTTC	CATSREGGRSERNIQYF
.	TRBV28	TRBJ2-7	.	TGTGCCAGCAGTTTCGTAGGAACTGCCTACGAGCAGTACTTC	CASSFVGTAYEQYF
.	TRBV27	TRBJ2-5	TRBD1	TGTGCCAGCAGTTTTACCGGGACAGACATACCCCAAGAGACCCAGTACTTC	CASSFTGTDIPQETQYF
.	TRBV7-9	TRBJ2-1	TRBD2	TGTGCCAGCAGCATAGACGCGGGAGGGCCTCGTGAGCAGTTCTTC	CASSIDAGGPREQFF
.	TRBV10-3	TRBJ1-4	.	TGTGCCATCAGTGAAGGAGGTAGCAAGCTGTTTTTT	CAISEGGSKLFF
.	TRBV5-1	TRBJ2-7	.	TGCGCCAGCAGCTTGGACGGCCCGGCCCACTACGAGCAGTACTTC	CASSLDGPAHYEQYF
.	TRBV11-2	TRBJ2-2	TRBD2	TGTGCCAGCAGCTGGACTAGCGGGAGGAACACCGGGGAGCTGTTTTTT	CASSWTSGRNTGELFF
.	TRBV6-5	TRBJ2-1	.	TGTGCCAGCTGTTGTTCCGCCAAATACGGTGAGCAGTTCTTC	CASCCSAKYGEQFF
once	TRBV5-4	TRBJ2-3	.	TGTGCCAGCAGCTTGTATTCCGATACGCAGTATTTT	CASSLYSDTQYF
.	TRBV7-9	TRBJ2-7	.	TGTGCCAGCAGCTTAGGGAGGGTTCTGGGGGAGCAGTACTTC	CASSLGRVLGEQYF
few	TRBV27	TRBJ2-1	TRBD2	TGTGCCAGCACGGGAGGGGCAATTTACAATGAGCAGTTCTTC	CASTGGAIYNEQFF
.	TRBV19	TRBJ2-6	.	TGTGCCAGTAGTCCGGGCCTTTTATTCGCCTCTGGGGCCAACGTCCTGACTTTC	CASSPGLLFASGANVLTF
.	TRBV7-6	TRBJ2-2	.	TGTGCCAGCAGCCTGGAGGGGCGCGGGGAGCTGTTTTTT	CASSLEGRGELFF
once	TRBV4-1	TRBJ2-7	TRBD2	TGCGCCAGCAGCCAAGATACAGCGGGAGGGCCTGTTGTGAACGAGCAGTACTTC	CASSQDTAGGPVVNEQYF
.	TRBV9	TRBJ2-7	TRBD1	TGTGCCAGCAGCGTAGCTACGGGGACAGGCTACGAGCAGTACTTC	CASSVATGTGYEQYF
.	TRBV29-1	TRBJ2-1	TRBD2	TGCAGCGTTGATCTTAGCGGGACCTACAATGAGCAGTTCTTC	CSVDLSGTYNEQFF
.	TRBV10-2	TRBJ2-1	.	TGCGCCAGCAGTCGGCCCACCCCCAATGAGCAGTTCTTC	CASSRPTPNEQFF
.	TRBV28	TRBJ2-4	.	TGTGCCAGCAGTTTTCTAACAGGGCAAAACATTCAGTACTTC	CASSFLTGQNIQYF
.	TRBV2	TRBJ2-4	TRBD1	TGTGCCAGCAGTGAATCACTGGACAGGGTAAAAGACAAAAACATTCAGTACTTC	CASSESLDRVKDKNIQYF
.	TRBV4-1	TRBJ2-1	TRBD2	TGCGCCAGCAGCCAAGATACGACTAGCGGGAGTTACAATGAGCAGTTCTTC	CASSQDTTSGSYNEQFF
.	TRBV15	TRBJ1-1	.	TGTGCCACCCGTGGTCGGTTGGGCACTGAAGCTTTCTTT	CATRGRLGTEAFF
.	TRBV7-9	TRBJ2-1	TRBD2	TGTGCCAGCAGCTTGACCGAATTACTAGCGTCTTCCTACAATGAGCAGTTCTTC	CASSLTELLASSYNEQFF